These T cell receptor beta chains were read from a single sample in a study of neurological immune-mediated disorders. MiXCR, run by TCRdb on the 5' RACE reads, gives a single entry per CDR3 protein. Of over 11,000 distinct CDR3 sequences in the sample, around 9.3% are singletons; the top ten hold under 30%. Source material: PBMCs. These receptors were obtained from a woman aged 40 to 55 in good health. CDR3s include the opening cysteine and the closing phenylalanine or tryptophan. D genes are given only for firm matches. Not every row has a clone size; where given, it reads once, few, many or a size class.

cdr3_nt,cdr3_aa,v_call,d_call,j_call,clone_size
TGTGCCAGCAGTTTAGCCTATGGCTACACCTTC,CASSLAYGYTF,TRBV12-3/TRBV12-4,.,TRBJ1-2,many
TGTGCCAGCAGCTCAGGACAGGGGGCGCGAACTGAAGCTTTCTTT,CASSSGQGARTEAFF,TRBV7-9,TRBD1,TRBJ1-1,many
TGCAGTGCTGAACCCCCGGGGATCACGCAAGGAAACACCATATATTTT,CSAEPPGITQGNTIYF,TRBV20-1,.,TRBJ1-3,many
TGCAGTGCTAGAAATATGGATACGCAGTATTTT,CSARNMDTQYF,TRBV20-1,.,TRBJ2-3,many
TGTGCCAGCAGCCACGGACAGACGAATTCACCCCTCCACTTT,CASSHGQTNSPLHF,TRBV3-1,.,TRBJ1-6,many
TGTGCCAGCAGCAATCGGGAAAGCGAGAACTCCTACGAGCAGTACTTC,CASSNRESENSYEQYF,TRBV21-1,.,TRBJ2-7,many
TGTGCCAGCAGTGACCGGAGCTCCTACAATGAGCAGTTCTTC,CASSDRSSYNEQFF,TRBV27,.,TRBJ2-1,many
TGTGCCAGCAGTCCCGGGACGGCCGTTTACGAGCAGTACTTC,CASSPGTAVYEQYF,TRBV12-3/TRBV12-4,.,TRBJ2-7,medium-sized
TGCAGTGCTAGAGTCTCAGGGTGGACCACTGAAGCTTTCTTT,CSARVSGWTTEAFF,TRBV20-1,.,TRBJ1-1,many
TGCAGTGGTCGGACTAGTAAGGGCAATGAGCAGTTCTTC,CSGRTSKGNEQFF,TRBV20-1,TRBD2,TRBJ2-1,many
TGCAGTGCCACCGGGCAAGAGACCCAGTACTTC,CSATGQETQYF,TRBV20-1,.,TRBJ2-5,many
TGTGCCACTCGGACACCTAGCACAGATACGCAGTATTTT,CATRTPSTDTQYF,TRBV6-5,.,TRBJ2-3,many
TGTGCTAGTGGTTTGGGCTCGGGCACTGAAGCTTTCTTT,CASGLGSGTEAFF,TRBV12-5,.,TRBJ1-1,many
TGCGCCAGCAGTGAGTCCGGGGGGCGGCAGCCCCAGCATTTT,CASSESGGRQPQHF,TRBV10-2,.,TRBJ1-5,many
TGCGCCAGCAGCCAAGATCCAGGGGGCACGGGCTACACCTTC,CASSQDPGGTGYTF,TRBV4-1,TRBD1,TRBJ1-2,many
TGTGCCAGCAGCGCCCCGGGCGGGGGCGCCCAATACAATGAGCAGTTCTTC,CASSAPGGGAQYNEQFF,TRBV9,.,TRBJ2-1,.
TGTGCCAGCAGCAAAACCGATGGACAGAAGGATTATAGCAATCAGCCCCAGCATTTT,CASSKTDGQKDYSNQPQHF,TRBV21-1,.,TRBJ1-5,many
TGCAGTGCCCTCGAGTGGAACACTGAAGCTTTCTTT,CSALEWNTEAFF,TRBV20-1,.,TRBJ1-1,many
TGCAGTGCTGGGACTAGCGGGAGTGATACGCAGTATTTT,CSAGTSGSDTQYF,TRBV20-1,TRBD2,TRBJ2-3,many
TGTGCTAGTGAACCGGGACAGACTAGAGGAGCTTTCTTT,CASEPGQTRGAFF,TRBV12-5,TRBD1,TRBJ1-1,.
TGTGCCAGCAGCCAAATGGGGAAAACGGGGGGAGGTTGGACAGATACGCAGTATTTT,CASSQMGKTGGGWTDTQYF,TRBV4-2,TRBD2,TRBJ2-3,many
TGCAGTGCTAGAAGAGGACTAGCGGGAGATGAGCAGTTCTTC,CSARRGLAGDEQFF,TRBV20-1,TRBD2,TRBJ2-1,many
TGTGCCAGCAGCCCCATAGGGGGAGAGGCCGGGGAGCTGTTTTTT,CASSPIGGEAGELFF,TRBV7-6,.,TRBJ2-2,many
TGTGCCAGCAGCCCCGGGACAGGGTTTGGTAACACTGAAGCTTTCTTT,CASSPGTGFGNTEAFF,TRBV7-8,TRBD1,TRBJ1-1,many
TGTGCCAGCAGCCGGGGACTAGCGGGGTATGAGCAGTTCTTC,CASSRGLAGYEQFF,TRBV12-3/TRBV12-4,TRBD2,TRBJ2-1,many
TGTGCCACCAGCAGAGATCGCCAGGGGAGTGAAAAACTGTTTTTT,CATSRDRQGSEKLFF,TRBV15,.,TRBJ1-4,many
TGCGCCAGTCGGACAGGCAACACTGAAGCTTTCTTT,CASRTGNTEAFF,TRBV5-1,TRBD1,TRBJ1-1,large
TGTGCCAGCATCTCTTACGGGAGAGTCTCTGGGGCCAACGTCCTGACTTTC,CASISYGRVSGANVLTF,TRBV25-1,.,TRBJ2-6,medium-sized
TGTGCCAGCAGCCCTGGACAGGGGTCGGCTCAGCCCCAGCATTTT,CASSPGQGSAQPQHF,TRBV3-1,TRBD1,TRBJ1-5,medium-sized
TGTGCCATCAGTGGTGGGGGGGCTTACGATGAGCAGTTCTTC,CAISGGGAYDEQFF,TRBV10-3,.,TRBJ2-1,medium-sized
TGTGCCAGCAGTTTGGGACAGCTATACAATGAGCAGTTCTTC,CASSLGQLYNEQFF,TRBV12-3/TRBV12-4,TRBD1,TRBJ2-1,many
TGCGCCAGCAGCTCGGTGACTAGCGGGGGGGCATCAGATACGCAGTATTTT,CASSSVTSGGASDTQYF,TRBV5-1,TRBD2,TRBJ2-3,many
TGCAGTGCTAGTATCGACCTTACCAATCAGCCCCAGCATTTT,CSASIDLTNQPQHF,TRBV20-1,.,TRBJ1-5,many
TGTGCCAGCAGCCGGCGGGGGGAGTGGGGCTACACCTTC,CASSRRGEWGYTF,TRBV5-5,.,TRBJ1-2,many
TGTGCCAGCAGCTCTAGCGGGGGTGGCAATGAGCAGTTCTTC,CASSSSGGGNEQFF,TRBV4-2,TRBD2,TRBJ2-1,many
TGTGCCAGCAGCTCTCGGGACAGACAGTACAATGAGCAGTTCTTC,CASSSRDRQYNEQFF,TRBV3-1,TRBD1,TRBJ2-1,many
TGCAGTGCTACTTCGGGACTAGCGGACGAGCAGTACTTC,CSATSGLADEQYF,TRBV20-1,TRBD2,TRBJ2-7,many
TGTGCCAGCAACCATGGACAGGGCCGGGCCGGGGAGCTGTTTTTT,CASNHGQGRAGELFF,TRBV12-3/TRBV12-4,TRBD1,TRBJ2-2,many
TGTGCCAGCACCCGAGGTTGGACTGAAGCTTTCTTT,CASTRGWTEAFF,TRBV2,.,TRBJ1-1,many
TGCGCCAGCAACTACTTCGGGACTAGCGGGAGGGAACTCCGCGAGACCCAGTACTTC,CASNYFGTSGRELRETQYF,TRBV5-1,TRBD2,TRBJ2-5,many
TGCAGTGCTAGAGTTCTGGGGCCCCGTTTTGATGATTCACCCCTCCACTTT,CSARVLGPRFDDSPLHF,TRBV20-1,.,TRBJ1-6,many
TGCGCCAGCAGCCCTGGGGACCAAGAGACCCAGTACTTC,CASSPGDQETQYF,TRBV5-1,.,TRBJ2-5,many
TGTGCCAGAGGGGGACAGGGGAATTGCGAGCAGTACTTC,CARGGQGNCEQYF,TRBV5-8,TRBD1,TRBJ2-7,many
TGTGCCAGCAGTTTCCTCCACCCGACAGGGACAACTGAAGCTTTCTTT,CASSFLHPTGTTEAFF,TRBV27,TRBD1,TRBJ1-1,many
TGCAGTGCTAACCCACACGAAAATGAGCAGTTCTTC,CSANPHENEQFF,TRBV20-1,.,TRBJ2-1,many
TGTGCCAGCCTGGACAGGGACGGATCTAACTATGGCTACACCTTC,CASLDRDGSNYGYTF,TRBV12-3/TRBV12-4,TRBD1,TRBJ1-2,many
TGTGCCAGCAGCTTGGGTTCCCAACCCCTCCAAGAGACCCAGTACTTC,CASSLGSQPLQETQYF,TRBV5-6,.,TRBJ2-5,medium-sized
TGCGCCAGCAGCTACCGGGACAGCACCTACGAGCAGTACTTC,CASSYRDSTYEQYF,TRBV10-2,TRBD1,TRBJ2-7,many
TGCAGTGCTAGAGATCCCAGTCTGCAAGAGACCCAGTACTTC,CSARDPSLQETQYF,TRBV20-1,.,TRBJ2-5,many
TGCGCCAGCAGCTTGGGGCAGGTCTCCTACAATGAGCAGTTCTTC,CASSLGQVSYNEQFF,TRBV5-1,.,TRBJ2-1,many
TGTGCCAGCAGCGCAAGGTACGAGCAGTACTTC,CASSARYEQYF,TRBV7-9,.,TRBJ2-7,many
TGTGCCAGCAGCGAACCTAGCGGAGGAGGGCCGGATGAGCAGTTCTTC,CASSEPSGGGPDEQFF,TRBV14,TRBD2,TRBJ2-1,.
TGCAGTGCTAGGAGGGGGGCCATGAACACTGAAGCTTTCTTT,CSARRGAMNTEAFF,TRBV20-1,.,TRBJ1-1,many
TGTGCCAGCCGCCCGTGGGGGGGAAACACCATATATTTT,CASRPWGGNTIYF,TRBV5-5,.,TRBJ1-3,many
TGCGCCAGCAGCTTGTTGCAGGGAACGAACACTGAAGCTTTCTTT,CASSLLQGTNTEAFF,TRBV5-1,.,TRBJ1-1,many
TGTGCCAGCAGACCTGGGACTTTTTACGTGGGCGAGCAGTACTTC,CASRPGTFYVGEQYF,TRBV6-5,.,TRBJ2-7,many
TGCGCCAGCAGCTTGGGACCGGGACTCCTTCACAATGAGCAGTTCTTC,CASSLGPGLLHNEQFF,TRBV5-1,.,TRBJ2-1,many
TGTGCCAGTAGTCCCCGGACAGGAAGGAACACAGATACGCAGTATTTT,CASSPRTGRNTDTQYF,TRBV19,TRBD1,TRBJ2-3,.
TGTGCCAGCAGCTTTTCTTCCGGGACCGGGTTCTACGAGCAGTACTTC,CASSFSSGTGFYEQYF,TRBV11-2,.,TRBJ2-7,many